At least ten counts were recorded for the clone carrying this T cell receptor beta chain. Its specificity is not known. The CDR3 loop spans 15 amino acids. Germline CDR1 reads MDHEN; CDR2 reads SYDVKM. V was pared by 8 bases and J by 2 bases, with 7 bases of the junction left unmatched. TCR beta CDR3 region amplification was performed from RNA transcripts. HTBI primers drove first-round RT-PCR of the TCR CDR3. TCRdb re-derived calls from the multiplex PCR reads in MiXCR, one entry per CDR3 protein. This repertoire shows approximately 600,000 distinct CDR3 sequences, approximately 15% found once; its top ten account for around 4.5%. The entry originates in a study of T cells in Graves' hyperthyroidism and ophthalmopathy. Study-wide points: Blood shared most expanded thyroid clonotypes above 0.001.

Ophthalmopathy in the patients scored at least 3 on Clinical Activity Score and at least 4 on NOSPECS grade, lasting under 3 months. The diagnoses drew upon clinical symptoms, serum thyroxine and TRAb, thyroid ultrasound and orbital computed tomography. This sequence was found in a woman aged 40 to 50 with Graves' ophthalmopathy. Sequenced material: blood. This sequence joins TRBV28 and TRBJ1-5, with 9 positions matching TRBD1. The CDR3 bases are TGTGCCAGCCTCGAACAGGGGGCTGGCAATCAGCCCCAGCATTTT. Protein: CASLEQGAGNQPQHF.